The 13 T cell receptor beta chains below were found in one sample sequenced in a study of identical twins. TCRdb ran MiXCR on the 5' RACE reads and lists one entry per CDR3 protein. In the table there are hundreds of thousands of distinct CDR3 sequences, over 9% of which are singletons. This same sample was also part of a study on yellow fever vaccine responses in identical twins.

The sample consisted of PBMCs. Source of these receptors: a woman aged 18-29 years in good health.

V and J are TRBV6-1 and TRBJ1-4; TRBD1 might be the D (5 bases). The ends were cut back, 5 bases at V and 7 bases at J, with 17 bases in the middle. The CDR3 loop spans 15 amino acids. CDR1 is MNHNS, CDR2 SASEGT, per germline. The CDR3 here is CASSPQDSLGEKLFF. The CDR3 DNA reads TGTGCCAGCAGTCCACAGGACTCCCTGGGTGAAAAACTGTTTTTT.

The genes are TRBV5-4 and TRBJ2-7; D call uncertain. The V end lost 1 base, the J end lost 5 bases, and 10 bases lay between the germline ends. The CDR3 contains 13 residues. The germline gives CDR1 SGHNT, CDR2 YYREEE (reference sequence). CDR3 loop: CASSLRRKDEQYF. The CDR3 DNA follows: TGTGCCAGCAGCTTGCGCCGGAAGGACGAGCAGTACTTC.

The rearrangement links TRBV4-1 to TRBJ2-7, with D perhaps TRBD2 (6 bases). The CDR3 loop spans 17 amino acids. Trimming took 1 base from V and 1 from J, leaving 17 bases between them. Germline V gene sequence: CDR1 MGHRA, CDR2 YSYEKL. CDR3 amino acids: CASSQVSGTVPSYEQYF. CDR3 nucleotides: TGCGCCAGCAGCCAAGTTAGCGGTACGGTTCCATCCTACGAGCAGTACTTC.

This clonotype was seen more than once but under ten times. This chain uses TRBV28 with TRBJ2-7; no clear D. Per the germline V gene, CDR1 is MDHEN and CDR2 is SYDVKM. CDR3 size: 15 residues. Trimming pared 7 bases from V and 5 bases from J, leaving 21 bases between. CDR3 residues: CASTSGPVQNHEQYF. The DNA of the CDR3 is TGTGCCAGCACTTCCGGCCCGGTCCAGAACCACGAGCAGTACTTC. Filled out from reference TRBV28 and TRBJ2-7, the complete variable domain reads DVKVTQSSRYLVKRTGEKVFLECVQDMDHENMFWYRQDPGLGLRLIYFSYDVKMKEKGDIPEGYSVSREKKERFSLILESASTNQTSMYLCASTSGPVQNHEQYFGPGTRLTVT.

This chain joins TRBV5-1 and TRBJ1-2; D is perhaps TRBD1 (6 bases). CDR3 size: 15 residues. Trimming took off 3 bases at V and 3 bases at J, with 15 bases between the two ends. Germline assignment: CDR1 SGHRS and CDR2 YFSETQ. CDR3 region: CASSSVQGGHYGYTF. CDR3 in DNA: TGCGCCAGCAGCTCCGTACAGGGAGGTCACTATGGCTACACCTTC.

V gene TRBV6-1 combines with J gene TRBJ1-6, with D possibly matching TRBD1 (6 bases). The germline CDR1 and CDR2 sequences are MNHNS and SASEGT. The V end lost 2 bases, the J end lost 10 bases, and 15 bases lay between the germline ends. This CDR3 contains 15 residues. As DNA, the CDR3 is TGTGCCAGCAGTGAAACCTTTACAGGGTCATCACCCCTCCACTTT. Protein sequence: CASSETFTGSSPLHF.

This clonotype has just a few counts. V is TRBV20-1 and J is TRBJ1-5; D remains ambiguous. Trimming shortened V by 1 base and J by 7 bases, and 11 bases separated the two germline ends. Germline V CDR1 and CDR2: DFQATT, SNEGSKA (reference sequence). This CDR3 has 13 amino acids. CDR3 nucleotide sequence: TGCAGTGCTAGAGCCGCGGGAGGACAGCCCCAGCATTTT. This codes for CSARAAGGQPQHF.

This clonotype was counted many times. The chain carries TRBV12-3 or TRBV12-4 and TRBJ1-1, with D possibly being TRBD1 (5 bases). The CDR3 has 19 residues. Trimming took 5 bases from V and 0 from J, leaving 25 bases between them. CDR3 DNA: TGTGCCAGCAGTAGTCGTGGGAGGGGCCTTCACTTTGTGAACACTGAAGCTTTCTTT. Translating gives CASSSRGRGLHFVNTEAFF.

This clonotype came up a few times. This chain joins TRBV6-1 and TRBJ1-3; D perhaps matches TRBD1 (5 bases). The germline CDR1 and CDR2 sequences are MNHNS and SASEGT. V lost 5 bases, J lost 1 base, and 18 bases lay in between. The CDR3 consists of 17 residues. For the CDR3, the DNA is TGTGCCAGCAGTCGCCCACTCAGGGAGATTTCTGGAAACACCATATATTTT. This codes for CASSRPLREISGNTIYF.

The chain couples TRBV15 to TRBJ2-7; D gene uncertain. Looked up from germline, CDR1 is LNHNV and CDR2 is YYDKDF (reference sequence). Trimming removed 0 bases at V and 6 bases at J, with 3 bases between. The CDR3 spans 11 residues. The CDR3 region is CATSRDGEQYV. CDR3 bases: TGTGCCACCAGCAGAGATGGCGAGCAGTACGTC.

V gene TRBV7-9 combines with J gene TRBJ2-1, with 8 bases matching TRBD1. This CDR3 is built from 15 residues. The V gene end was trimmed by 3 bases and the J gene end by 6 bases; junction bases not matched to a gene: 7. CDR1 SEHNR and CDR2 FQNEAQ come from the germline V gene (reference sequence). This CDR3 reads CASSFRTGISNEQFF. The CDR3 nucleotides read TGTGCCAGCAGCTTTCGGACAGGGATATCCAATGAGCAGTTCTTC.

This clonotype has a count of ten or more. The gene calls are TRBV7-9 and TRBJ2-1; D is perhaps TRBD2 (6 bases). There are 15 residues in the CDR3. From germline, CDR1 is SEHNR and CDR2 FQNEAQ (reference sequence). V lost 7 bases and J 6 bases, leaving 19 bases between the germline ends. The CDR3 loop reads CASKDTGTPTNEQFF. The DNA for the CDR3 is TGTGCCAGCAAGGATACCGGGACTCCGACCAATGAGCAGTTCTTC.

The chain is built from TRBV15 and TRBJ2-1, with D perhaps TRBD1 (5 bases). Trimming stripped 0 bases from V and 6 bases from J, with 12 bases between. The CDR3 is 15 amino acids. Germline V gives CDR1 LNHNV, CDR2 YYDKDF (reference sequence). The CDR3 loop is CATSRDRAWGNEQFF. The CDR3 DNA reads TGTGCCACCAGCAGAGACAGGGCTTGGGGCAATGAGCAGTTCTTC.